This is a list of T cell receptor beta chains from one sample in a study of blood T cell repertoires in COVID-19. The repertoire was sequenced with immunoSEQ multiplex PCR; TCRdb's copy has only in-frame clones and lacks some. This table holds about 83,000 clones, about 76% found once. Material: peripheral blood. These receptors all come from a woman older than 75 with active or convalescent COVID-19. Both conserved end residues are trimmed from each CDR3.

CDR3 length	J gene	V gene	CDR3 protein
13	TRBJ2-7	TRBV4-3	ASSQGGRDGEKQY
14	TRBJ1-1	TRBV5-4	ASSSGGARVNTEAF
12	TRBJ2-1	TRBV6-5	ARKLQGLYNEQF
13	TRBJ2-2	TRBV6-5	ASTPVRGGPGELF
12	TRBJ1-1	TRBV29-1	SVQQGARATEAF
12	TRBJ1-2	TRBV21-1	ASSKERPREGYT
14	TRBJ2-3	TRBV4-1	ASSQGPGTSDSAQY
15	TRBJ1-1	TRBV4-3	ASSQDSAGARDTEAF
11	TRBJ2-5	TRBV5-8	ASNQAHQETQY
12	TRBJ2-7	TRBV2	ASRTRTGQYEQY
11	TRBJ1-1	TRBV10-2	ASEGALNTEAF
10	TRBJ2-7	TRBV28	ASSRGLYEQY
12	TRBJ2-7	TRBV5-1	ASSLDLQVYEQY
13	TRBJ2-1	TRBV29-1	SVEDTSGGYNEQF
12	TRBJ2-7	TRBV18	ASSRSGGASEQY
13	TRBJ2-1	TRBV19	ASSMTGTPNNEQF
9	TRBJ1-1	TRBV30	AWRVRTEAF
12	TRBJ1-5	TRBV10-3	AISETHSNQPQH
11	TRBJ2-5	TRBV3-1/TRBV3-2	ASSHRQQETQY
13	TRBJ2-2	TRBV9	ASSVGHSNTGELF
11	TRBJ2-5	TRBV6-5	ASRLNGEETQY
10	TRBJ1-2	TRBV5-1	ASSTDREGLA
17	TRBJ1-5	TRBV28	ASSSSRGRFVYSNQPQH
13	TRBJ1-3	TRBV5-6	ASSDQGEAGNTIY
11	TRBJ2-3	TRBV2	ASRATSQHTQY
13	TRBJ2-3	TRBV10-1	ASSPRQGTSDTQY
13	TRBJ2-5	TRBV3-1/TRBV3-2	ASSPSGRRGETQY
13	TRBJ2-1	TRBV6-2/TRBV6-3	ASSYLGQGYNEQF
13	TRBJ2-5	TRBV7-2	ASSFFGGTQETQY
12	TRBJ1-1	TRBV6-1	ASSEDPRVTEAF
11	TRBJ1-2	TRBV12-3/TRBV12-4	ASSGQGFYGYT
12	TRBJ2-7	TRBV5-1	ASSYGTGDYEQY
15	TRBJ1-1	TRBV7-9	ASSPVNLGQGHSEAF